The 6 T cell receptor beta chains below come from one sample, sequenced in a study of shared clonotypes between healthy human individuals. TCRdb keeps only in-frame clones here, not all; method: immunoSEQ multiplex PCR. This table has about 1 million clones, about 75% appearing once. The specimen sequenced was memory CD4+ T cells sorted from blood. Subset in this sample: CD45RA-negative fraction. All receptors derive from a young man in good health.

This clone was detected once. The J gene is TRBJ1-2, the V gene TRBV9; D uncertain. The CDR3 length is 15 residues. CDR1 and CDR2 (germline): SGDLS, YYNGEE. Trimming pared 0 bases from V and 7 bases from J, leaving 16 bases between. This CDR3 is CASSVVPGGEGGYTF. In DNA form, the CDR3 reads TGTGCCAGCAGCGTAGTGCCAGGAGGAGAAGGTGGCTACACCTTC.

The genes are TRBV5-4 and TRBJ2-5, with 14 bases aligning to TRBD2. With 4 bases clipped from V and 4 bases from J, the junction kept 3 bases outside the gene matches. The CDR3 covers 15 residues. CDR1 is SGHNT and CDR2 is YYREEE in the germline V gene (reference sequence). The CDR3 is CASSPGTSGRETQYF. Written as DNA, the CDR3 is TGTGCCAGCAGCCCAGGGACTAGCGGGAGAGAGACCCAGTACTTC.

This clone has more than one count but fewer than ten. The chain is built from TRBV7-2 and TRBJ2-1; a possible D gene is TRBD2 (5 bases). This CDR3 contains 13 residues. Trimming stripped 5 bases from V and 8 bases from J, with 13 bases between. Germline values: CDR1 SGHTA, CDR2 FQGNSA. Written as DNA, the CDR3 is TGTGCCAGCAGCGGGAGACCCCGCGATGAGCAGTTCTTC. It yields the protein CASSGRPRDEQFF.

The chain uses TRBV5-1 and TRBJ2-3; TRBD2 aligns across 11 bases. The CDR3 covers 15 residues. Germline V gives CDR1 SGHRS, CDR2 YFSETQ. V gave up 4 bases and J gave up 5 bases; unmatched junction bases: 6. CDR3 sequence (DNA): TGCGCCAGCAGCATGGGACTAGCGGCTGTAGATACGCAGTATTTT. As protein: CASSMGLAAVDTQYF.

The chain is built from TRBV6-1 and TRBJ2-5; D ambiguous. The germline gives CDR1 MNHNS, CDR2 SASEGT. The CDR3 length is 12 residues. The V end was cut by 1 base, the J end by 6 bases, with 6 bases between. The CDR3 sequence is CASSEVRKTQYF. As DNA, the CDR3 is TGTGCCAGCAGTGAAGTTCGGAAGACCCAGTACTTC.

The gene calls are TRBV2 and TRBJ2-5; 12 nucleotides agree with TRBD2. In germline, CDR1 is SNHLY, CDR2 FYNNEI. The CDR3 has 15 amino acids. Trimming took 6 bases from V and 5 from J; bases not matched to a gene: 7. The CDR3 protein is CASSPLAGGPETQYF. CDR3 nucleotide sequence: TGTGCCAGCAGCCCCCTAGCGGGGGGGCCCGAGACCCAGTACTTC.